The rows below give T cell receptor beta chains drawn from one sample of a study of blood T cell repertoires in COVID-19. Clones were read by immunoSEQ multiplex PCR, and TCRdb kept only the in-frame ones, dropping some. The sample yields roughly 250,000 clones, roughly 83% seen once. The sample comprised PBMCs or T cells enriched from blood (not recorded which). These receptors were collected from a woman between 50 and 59 years old who had recovered from COVID-19. Both conserved end residues are trimmed from each CDR3.

J	V	CDR3
TRBJ2-7	TRBV24-1	ATSGSEDYEQY
TRBJ1-2	TRBV29-1	SVYAPPPGVWGYT
TRBJ2-7	TRBV5-4	ASSAPGGRGTYEQY
TRBJ1-1	TRBV4-1	ASSQERTGRSEAF
TRBJ1-2	TRBV1	TSSQDRQAQNYGYT
TRBJ2-1	TRBV7-3	ASSSGTSDNEQF
TRBJ1-4	TRBV18	ASRRATNEKLF
TRBJ2-3	TRBV28	ASRDSGTDTQY
TRBJ1-6	TRBV9	ASSAEGLGDSPLH
TRBJ2-7	TRBV4-3	ASSPQGQSYEQY
TRBJ2-3	TRBV7-8	ASKESTDTQY
TRBJ2-2	TRBV4-1	ASSQVTGLTGELF
TRBJ1-3	TRBV11-2	ASSAGQGDGNTIY
TRBJ2-5	TRBV30	AWSVGRQETQY
TRBJ2-7	TRBV12-3/TRBV12-4	ASSFSGAYEQY
TRBJ2-7	TRBV28	ASSSQREPTYEQY
TRBJ2-6	TRBV18	ASSTSNRQVSGANVLT
TRBJ2-2	TRBV7-9	ASRFTGGSTGELF
TRBJ2-3	TRBV6-1	ASSEQAGGFSTDTQY
TRBJ1-1	TRBV7-3	ASSPSVNTEAF
TRBJ2-3	TRBV5-4	ASRTGERGGFLDTQY
TRBJ2-7	TRBV18	ASSQGTGGSYEQY
TRBJ1-2	TRBV4-1	ASSHPGVNYGYT
TRBJ1-2	TRBV9	ASSVASQSPNYGYT
TRBJ2-1	TRBV11-2	ASSLGLNNEQF
TRBJ1-2	TRBV6-5	ASITPGQGNYGYT
TRBJ2-3	TRBV5-1	ASSSPIGSTTDTQY
TRBJ2-7	TRBV28	ASSRGWLAGGTSYEQY
TRBJ1-2	TRBV21-1	ASSKGRETGGGYGYT
TRBJ2-3	TRBV19	ASSIYSGGGTDTQY
TRBJ2-2	TRBV5-1	ASRTSSPLTGELF
TRBJ1-2	TRBV6-5	ASRITGSGGYT
TRBJ1-5	TRBV4-2	ASSSTAGQGNQPQH
TRBJ2-5	TRBV3-1/TRBV3-2	ASSSSGGQETQY
TRBJ2-5	TRBV18	ASSPGLKETQY
TRBJ2-7	TRBV28	ASSLVGYEQY
TRBJ1-6	TRBV15	ATRRTAGDSPLH
TRBJ1-5	TRBV7-9	ASSTGAVLAEPQH
TRBJ1-2	TRBV6-5	ASSYGTDSNYGYT
TRBJ2-7	TRBV28	ASSFNGRFNEQY
TRBJ2-3	TRBV29-1	SIIGGTDTQY
TRBJ1-2	TRBV4-1	ASSQDRRGRREGADGYT
TRBJ1-2	TRBV9	ASSPDTNYGYT
TRBJ1-5	TRBV19	ASSIGLSQPQH
TRBJ1-1	TRBV6-5	ASSYDQMNTEAF
TRBJ2-5	TRBV9	ASTRRLDRQETQY